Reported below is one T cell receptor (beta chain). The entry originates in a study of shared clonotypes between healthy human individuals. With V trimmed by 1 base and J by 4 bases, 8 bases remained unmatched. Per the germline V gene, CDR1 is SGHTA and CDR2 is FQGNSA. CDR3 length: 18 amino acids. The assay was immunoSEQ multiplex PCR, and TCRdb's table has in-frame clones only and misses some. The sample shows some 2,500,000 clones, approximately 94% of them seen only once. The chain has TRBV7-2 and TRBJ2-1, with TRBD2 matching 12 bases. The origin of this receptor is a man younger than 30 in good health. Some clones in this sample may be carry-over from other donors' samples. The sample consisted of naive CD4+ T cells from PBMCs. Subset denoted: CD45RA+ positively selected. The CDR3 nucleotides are TGTGCCAGCAGCTTAGTGACTAGCGGGAGTGGGGTATACAATGAGCAGTTCTTC. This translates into CASSLVTSGSGVYNEQFF.